Below, one TCR beta chain is given with its context. CDR3 length equals 15 residues. The V gene lost 6 bases and the J gene lost 2 bases, with 17 bases spanning the gap. Germline-derived CDR1 and CDR2 are WSHSY and SAAADI. This record belongs to a study of cytomegalovirus exposure and HLA in healthy donors. Primers included in the PCR were 60 Vbeta and 13 Jbeta primers. The assay was immunoSEQ multiplex PCR, and TCRdb's table has in-frame clones only and misses some. The repertoire includes about 180,000 clones, 65% to 80% of them detected once, and 0.69% sits in the top ten. The V call is TRBV10-2, the J call TRBJ2-7; no reliable D call. The sequence was collected from a woman between 40 and 50 years old in good health and CMV-seronegative. Material: PBMCs. Here the CDR3 reads CASRDDLTLTYEQYF. DNA of the CDR3: TGCGCCAGCAGAGACGACTTGACTCTGACCTACGAGCAGTACTTC.